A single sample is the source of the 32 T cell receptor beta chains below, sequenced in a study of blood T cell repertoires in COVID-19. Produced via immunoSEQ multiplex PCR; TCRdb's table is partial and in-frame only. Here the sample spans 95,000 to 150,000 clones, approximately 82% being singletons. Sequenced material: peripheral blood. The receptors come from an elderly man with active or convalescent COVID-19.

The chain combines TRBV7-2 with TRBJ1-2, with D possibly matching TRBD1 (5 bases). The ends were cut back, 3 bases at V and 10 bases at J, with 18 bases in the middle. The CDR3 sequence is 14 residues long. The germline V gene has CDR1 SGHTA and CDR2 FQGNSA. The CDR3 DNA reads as TGTGCCAGCAGCTTCGAAATCTCGACAGAATTCTACACCTTC. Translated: CASSFEISTEFYTF.

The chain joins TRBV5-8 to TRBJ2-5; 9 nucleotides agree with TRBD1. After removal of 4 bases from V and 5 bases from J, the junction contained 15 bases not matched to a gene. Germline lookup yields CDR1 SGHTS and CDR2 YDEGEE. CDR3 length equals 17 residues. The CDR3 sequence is CASSPLSGNRGHETQYF. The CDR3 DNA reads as TGTGCCAGCAGCCCACTCTCCGGGAACAGGGGGCACGAGACCCAGTACTTC.

The CDR3 nucleotides are TGTGCCAGCAGGAATCGAGACACCCCCTACGAGCAGTACTTC. Its translation is CASRNRDTPYEQYF. This chain joins TRBV5-4 and TRBJ2-7; no firm D call. The length of the CDR3 is 14 residues. Germline assignment: CDR1 SGHNT and CDR2 YYREEE (reference sequence). Trimming took 5 bases from V and 2 from J, leaving 14 bases between them.

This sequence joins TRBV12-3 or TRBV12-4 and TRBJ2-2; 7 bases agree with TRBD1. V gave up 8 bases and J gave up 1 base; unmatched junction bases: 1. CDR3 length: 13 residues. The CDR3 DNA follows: TGTGCCAGCCGGACAGGGAACACCGGGGAGCTGTTTTTT. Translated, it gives CASRTGNTGELFF.

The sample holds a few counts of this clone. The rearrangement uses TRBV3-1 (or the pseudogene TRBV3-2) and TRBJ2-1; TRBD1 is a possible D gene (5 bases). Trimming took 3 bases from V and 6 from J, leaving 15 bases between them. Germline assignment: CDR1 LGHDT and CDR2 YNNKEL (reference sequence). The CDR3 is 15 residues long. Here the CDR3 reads CASSHLQGRVNEQFF. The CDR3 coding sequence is TGTGCCAGCAGCCACCTCCAGGGCAGGGTCAATGAGCAGTTCTTC.

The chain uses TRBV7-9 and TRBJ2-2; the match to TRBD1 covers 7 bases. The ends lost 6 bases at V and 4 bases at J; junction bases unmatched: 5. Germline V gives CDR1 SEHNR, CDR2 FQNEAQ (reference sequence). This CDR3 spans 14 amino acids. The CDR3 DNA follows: TGTGCCAGCAGTTCCGGGACAGCCACCGGGGAGCTGTTTTTT. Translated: CASSSGTATGELFF.

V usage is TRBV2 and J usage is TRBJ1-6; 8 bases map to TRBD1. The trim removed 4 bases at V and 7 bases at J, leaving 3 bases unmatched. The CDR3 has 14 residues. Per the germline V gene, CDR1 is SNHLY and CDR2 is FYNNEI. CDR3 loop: CASSVQGANSPLHF. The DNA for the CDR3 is TGTGCCAGCAGTGTCCAGGGGGCAAATTCACCCCTCCACTTT. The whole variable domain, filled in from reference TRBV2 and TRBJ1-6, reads EPEVTQTPSHQVTQMGQEVILRCVPISNHLYFYWYRQILGQKVEFLVSFYNNEISEKSEIFDDQFSVERPDGSNFTLKIRSTKLEDSAMYFCASSVQGANSPLHFGNGTRLTVT.

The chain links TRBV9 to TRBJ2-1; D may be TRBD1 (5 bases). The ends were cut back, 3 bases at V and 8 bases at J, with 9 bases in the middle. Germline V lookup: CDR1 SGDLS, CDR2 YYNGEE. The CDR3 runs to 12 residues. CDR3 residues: CASSGQSHEQFF. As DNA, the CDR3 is TGTGCCAGCAGCGGACAGTCCCATGAGCAGTTCTTC. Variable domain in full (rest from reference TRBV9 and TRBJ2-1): DSGVTQTPKHLITATGQRVTLRCSPRSGDLSVYWYQQSLDQGLQFLIQYYNGEERAKGNILERFSAQQFPDLHSELNLSSLELGDSALYFCASSGQSHEQFFGPGTRLTVL.

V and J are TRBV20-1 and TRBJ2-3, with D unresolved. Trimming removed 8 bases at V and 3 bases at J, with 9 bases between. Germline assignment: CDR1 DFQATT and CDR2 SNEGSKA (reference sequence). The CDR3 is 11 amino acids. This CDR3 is CSHQATDTQYF. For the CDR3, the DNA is TGCAGTCACCAGGCGACAGATACGCAGTATTTT.

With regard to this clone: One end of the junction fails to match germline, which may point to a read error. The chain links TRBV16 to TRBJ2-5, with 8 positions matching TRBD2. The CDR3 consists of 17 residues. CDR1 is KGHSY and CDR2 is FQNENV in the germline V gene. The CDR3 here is CARSHLTGGVPQETQYF. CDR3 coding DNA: TGTGCCCGCAGCCACCTGACGGGGGGGGTCCCCCAAGAGACCCAGTACTTC.

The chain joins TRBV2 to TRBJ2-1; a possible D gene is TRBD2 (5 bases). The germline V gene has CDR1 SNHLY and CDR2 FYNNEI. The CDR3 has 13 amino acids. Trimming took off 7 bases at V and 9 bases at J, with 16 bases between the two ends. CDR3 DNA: TGTGCCAGCACGCGGGCCGAGGACGGTGAGCAGTTCTTC. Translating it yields CASTRAEDGEQFF.

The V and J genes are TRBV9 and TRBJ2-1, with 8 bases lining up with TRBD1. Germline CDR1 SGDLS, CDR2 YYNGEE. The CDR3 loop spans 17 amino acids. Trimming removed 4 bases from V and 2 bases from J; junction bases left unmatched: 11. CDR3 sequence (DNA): TGTGCCAGCAGCCCGACGACCGGGACAGGAGCCTACAATGAGCAGTTCTTC. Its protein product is CASSPTTGTGAYNEQFF.

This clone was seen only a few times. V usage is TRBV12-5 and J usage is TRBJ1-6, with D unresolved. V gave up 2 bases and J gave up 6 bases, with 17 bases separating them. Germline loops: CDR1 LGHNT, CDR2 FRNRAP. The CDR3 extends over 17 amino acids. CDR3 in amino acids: CASGLPRSTYGNSPLHF. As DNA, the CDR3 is TGTGCTAGTGGTTTGCCTCGGTCCACCTATGGTAATTCACCCCTCCACTTT.

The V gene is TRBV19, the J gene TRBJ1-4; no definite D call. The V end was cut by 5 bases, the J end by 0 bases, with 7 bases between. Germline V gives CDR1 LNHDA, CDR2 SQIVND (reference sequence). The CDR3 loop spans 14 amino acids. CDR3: CASSEGATNEKLFF. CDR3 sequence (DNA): TGTGCCAGTAGTGAGGGTGCAACTAATGAAAAACTGTTTTTT.

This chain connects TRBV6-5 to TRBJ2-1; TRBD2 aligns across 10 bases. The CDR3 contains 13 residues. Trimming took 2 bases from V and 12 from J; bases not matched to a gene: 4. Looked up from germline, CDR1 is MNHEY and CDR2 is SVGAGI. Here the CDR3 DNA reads TGTGCCAGCAGTTACCCCGGACTAGCGGTGCAGTTCTTC. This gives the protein CASSYPGLAVQFF.

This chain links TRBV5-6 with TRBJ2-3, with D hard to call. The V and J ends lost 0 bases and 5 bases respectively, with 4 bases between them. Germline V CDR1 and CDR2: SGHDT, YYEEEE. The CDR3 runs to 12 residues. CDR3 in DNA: TGTGCCAGCAGCTTGGGGCTAGATACGCAGTATTTT. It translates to CASSLGLDTQYF.

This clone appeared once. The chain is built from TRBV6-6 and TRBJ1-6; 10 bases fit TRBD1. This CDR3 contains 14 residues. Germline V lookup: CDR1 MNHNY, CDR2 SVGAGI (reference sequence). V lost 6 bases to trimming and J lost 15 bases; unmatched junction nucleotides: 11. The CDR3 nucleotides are TGTGCCAGCAGCCCCGGGACAGGGGCTTATCTCCTCCACTTT. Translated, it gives CASSPGTGAYLLHF.

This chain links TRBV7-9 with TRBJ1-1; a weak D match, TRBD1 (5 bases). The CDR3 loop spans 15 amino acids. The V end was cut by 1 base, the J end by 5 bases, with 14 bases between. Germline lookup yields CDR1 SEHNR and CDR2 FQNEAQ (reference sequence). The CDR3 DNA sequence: TGTGCCAGCAGCTTAGATCTCAGCCGGGGGACTGAAGCTTTCTTT. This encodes CASSLDLSRGTEAFF.

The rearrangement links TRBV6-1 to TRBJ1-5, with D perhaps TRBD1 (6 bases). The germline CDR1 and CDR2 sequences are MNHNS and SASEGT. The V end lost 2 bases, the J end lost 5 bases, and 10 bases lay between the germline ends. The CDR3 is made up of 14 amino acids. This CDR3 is CASSEQGRDQPQHF. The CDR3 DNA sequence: TGTGCCAGCAGTGAACAGGGGCGGGATCAGCCCCAGCATTTT.

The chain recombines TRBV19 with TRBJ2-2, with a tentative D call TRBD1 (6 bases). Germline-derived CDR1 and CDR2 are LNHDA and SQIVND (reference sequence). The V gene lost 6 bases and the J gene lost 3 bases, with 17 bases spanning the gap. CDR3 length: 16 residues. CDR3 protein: CASSTQGTRDTGELFF. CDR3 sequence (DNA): TGTGCCAGTAGCACTCAGGGGACCCGGGACACCGGGGAGCTGTTTTTT. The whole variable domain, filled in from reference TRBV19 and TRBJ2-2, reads DGGITQSPKYLFRKEGQNVTLSCEQNLNHDAMYWYRQDPGQGLRLIYYSQIVNDFQKGDIAEGYSVSREKKESFPLTVTSAQKNPTAFYLCASSTQGTRDTGELFFGEGSRLTVL.

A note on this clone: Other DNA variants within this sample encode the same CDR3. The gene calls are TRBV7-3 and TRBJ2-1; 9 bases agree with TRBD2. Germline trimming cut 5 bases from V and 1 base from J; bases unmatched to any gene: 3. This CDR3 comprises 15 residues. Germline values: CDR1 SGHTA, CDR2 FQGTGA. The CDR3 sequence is CASSRSGGSYNEQFF. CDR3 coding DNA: TGTGCCAGCAGCCGTAGCGGGGGATCCTACAATGAGCAGTTCTTC.

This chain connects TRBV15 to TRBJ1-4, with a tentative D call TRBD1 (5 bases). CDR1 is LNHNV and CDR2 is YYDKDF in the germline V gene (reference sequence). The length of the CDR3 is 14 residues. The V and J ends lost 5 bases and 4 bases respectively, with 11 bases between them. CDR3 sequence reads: CATSVGTFNEKLFF. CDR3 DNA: TGTGCCACCAGCGTCGGGACTTTTAATGAAAAACTGTTTTTT.

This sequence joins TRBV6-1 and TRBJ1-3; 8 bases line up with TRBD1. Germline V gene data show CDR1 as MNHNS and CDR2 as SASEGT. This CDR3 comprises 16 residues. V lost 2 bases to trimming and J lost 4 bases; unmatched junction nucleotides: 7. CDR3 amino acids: CASSEKGQAVGNTIYF. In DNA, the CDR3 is TGTGCCAGCAGTGAAAAGGGACAGGCCGTGGGAAACACCATATATTTT.

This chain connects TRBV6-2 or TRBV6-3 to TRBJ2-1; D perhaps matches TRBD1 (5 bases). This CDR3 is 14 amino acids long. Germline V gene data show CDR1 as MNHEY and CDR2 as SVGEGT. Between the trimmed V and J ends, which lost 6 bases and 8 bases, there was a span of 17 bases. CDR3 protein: CASSRAWGVDEQFF. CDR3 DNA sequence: TGTGCCAGCAGCCGCGCTTGGGGCGTGGATGAGCAGTTCTTC.

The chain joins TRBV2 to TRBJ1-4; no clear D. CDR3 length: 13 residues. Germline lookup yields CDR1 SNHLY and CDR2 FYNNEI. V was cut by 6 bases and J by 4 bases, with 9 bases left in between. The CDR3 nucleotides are TGTGCCAGCAGGTTGGCCTTTAATGAAAAACTGTTTTTT. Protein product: CASRLAFNEKLFF.

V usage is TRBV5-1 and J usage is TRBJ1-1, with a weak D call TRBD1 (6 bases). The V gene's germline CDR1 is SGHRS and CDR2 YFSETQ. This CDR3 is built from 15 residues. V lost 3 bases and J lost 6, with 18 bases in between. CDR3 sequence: CASSYESGARAEAFF. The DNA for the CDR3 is TGCGCCAGCAGCTACGAGTCAGGGGCCCGCGCTGAAGCTTTCTTT.

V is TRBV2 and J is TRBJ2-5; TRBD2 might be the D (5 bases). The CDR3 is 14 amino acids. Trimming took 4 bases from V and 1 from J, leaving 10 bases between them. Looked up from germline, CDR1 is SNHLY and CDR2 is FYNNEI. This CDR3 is CASSGLTSQETQYF. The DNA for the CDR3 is TGTGCCAGCAGTGGACTAACCTCCCAAGAGACCCAGTACTTC.

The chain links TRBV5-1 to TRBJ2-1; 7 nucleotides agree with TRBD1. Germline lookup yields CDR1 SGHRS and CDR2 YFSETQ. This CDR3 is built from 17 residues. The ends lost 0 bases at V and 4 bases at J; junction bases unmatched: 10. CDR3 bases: TGCGCCAGCAGCTTGGCCATTTTGACAGGGATTTACAATGAGCAGTTCTTC. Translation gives CASSLAILTGIYNEQFF.

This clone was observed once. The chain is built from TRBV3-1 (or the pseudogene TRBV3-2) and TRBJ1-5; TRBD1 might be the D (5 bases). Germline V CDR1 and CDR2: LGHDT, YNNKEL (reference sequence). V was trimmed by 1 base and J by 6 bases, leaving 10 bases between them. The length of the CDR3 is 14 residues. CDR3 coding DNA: TGTGCCAGCAGCCAAGGCAGGGTCGGTCAGCCCCAGCATTTT. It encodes CASSQGRVGQPQHF.

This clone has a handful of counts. The CDR3 nucleotides read TGTGCCAGCAGCATTAGCGGGGCCTCCTACGAGCAGTACTTC. The encoded protein is CASSISGASYEQYF. The rearrangement joins TRBV11-2 to TRBJ2-7; 8 positions agree with TRBD2. The CDR3 has 14 amino acids. Trimming took 5 bases from V and 0 from J; bases not matched to a gene: 3. Germline values: CDR1 SGHAT, CDR2 FQNNGV.

CDR3 sequence reads: CASSLEQGYSYEQYF. CDR3 in DNA: TGTGCCAGCAGCTTAGAGCAGGGGTACTCCTACGAGCAGTACTTC. The rearrangement joins TRBV7-2 to TRBJ2-7, with D perhaps matching TRBD1 (6 bases). V lost 1 base and J 0 bases, leaving 10 bases between the germline ends. Germline V gene lookup returns CDR1 SGHTA and CDR2 FQGNSA. The CDR3 sequence is 15 residues long.

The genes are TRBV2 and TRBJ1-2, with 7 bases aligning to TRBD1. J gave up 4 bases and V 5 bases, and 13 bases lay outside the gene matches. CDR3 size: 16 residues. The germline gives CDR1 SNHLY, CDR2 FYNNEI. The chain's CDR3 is CASSHWVGTAIYGYTF. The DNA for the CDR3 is TGTGCCAGCAGTCACTGGGTCGGGACAGCCATCTATGGCTACACCTTC.